This TCR beta chain derives from a study of vaccination and CD4 T cells after COVID-19. This clonotype has a handful of counts. What it recognizes is unknown. Germline V lookup: CDR1 MNHEY, CDR2 SMNVEV (reference sequence). V was pared by 3 bases and J by 0 bases, with 15 bases between. The length of the CDR3 is 18 residues. At the Johns Hopkins FTIC core, DNA taken from cultured CD4+ T cells was sequenced by way of the Oncomine TCR Beta short-read assay. Genomic DNA was taken out of cultured CD4+ T cells by extraction. TCRdb reprocessed the PCR reads with MiXCR, giving one entry per CDR3 protein. Altogether 20,000 to 30,000 distinct CDR3 sequences are present, 50% to 75% being singletons, with the ten largest covering over 4.5%. Treatment: approximately 9-day PBMC culture with coronavirus spike peptide pools or control peptides (ViraFEST assay).

This sequence joins TRBV27 and TRBJ1-6, with D possibly TRBD1 on 5 matching bases. This receptor was identified in a human donor who had recovered from COVID-19. Sequencing was performed on CD4+ T cells from blood, cultured in vitro. CDR3 sequence: CASSLGGYVSSYNSPLHF. Written as DNA, the CDR3 is TGTGCCAGCAGTTTGGGGGGATACGTTAGCTCCTATAATTCACCCCTCCACTTT.